The T cell receptor beta chain under discussion was sequenced for a study of blood T cell repertoires in COVID-19. Study-level information: Acute and convalescent COVID-19 specimens originated in the United States, Italy and Spain. T cells, B-cell-depleted T cells, or PBMCs supplied cDNA or gDNA.

Germline V CDR1 and CDR2: LGHDT, YNNKEL (reference sequence). This CDR3 contains 14 residues. Trimming shortened V by 0 bases and J by 8 bases, and 13 bases separated the two germline ends. The authors' processing: Estimation of nucleated cell counts relied on the amplification of reference gene primers. Data came from immunoSEQ multiplex PCR; TCRdb stores just in-frame clones and leaves some out. V and J calls and clone size are those listed in that table; D and trimming were worked out from the DNA. The sample consists of 130,000 or so clones, about four fifths of them appearing once. The receptor comes from a man in his sixties with acute or convalescent COVID-19. Sequenced: peripheral blood. V usage is TRBV3-1 (or the pseudogene TRBV3-2) and J usage is TRBJ1-2, with D perhaps matching TRBD1 (5 bases). The CDR3, as DNA: TGTGCCAGCAGCCAAGATTCGGCAGGGCGAGGCTACACCTTC. Translating it yields CASSQDSAGRGYTF.